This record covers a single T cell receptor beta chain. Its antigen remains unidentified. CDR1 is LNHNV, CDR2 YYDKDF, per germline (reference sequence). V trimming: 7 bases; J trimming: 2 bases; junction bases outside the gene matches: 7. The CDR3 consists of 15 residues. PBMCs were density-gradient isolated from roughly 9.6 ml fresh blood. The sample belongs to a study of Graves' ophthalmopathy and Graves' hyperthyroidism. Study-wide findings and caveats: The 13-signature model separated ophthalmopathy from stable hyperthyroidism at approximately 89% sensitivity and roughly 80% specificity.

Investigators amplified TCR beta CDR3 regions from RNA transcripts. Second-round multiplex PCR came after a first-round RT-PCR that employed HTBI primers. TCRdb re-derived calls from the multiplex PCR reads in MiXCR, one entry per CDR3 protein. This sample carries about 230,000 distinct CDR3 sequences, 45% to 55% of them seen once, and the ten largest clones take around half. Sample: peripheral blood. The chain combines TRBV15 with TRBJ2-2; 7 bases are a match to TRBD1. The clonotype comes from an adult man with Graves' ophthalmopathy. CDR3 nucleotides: TGTGCCACCAAGAGGGGACAGAAAAACACCGGGGAGCTGTTTTTT. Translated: CATKRGQKNTGELFF.